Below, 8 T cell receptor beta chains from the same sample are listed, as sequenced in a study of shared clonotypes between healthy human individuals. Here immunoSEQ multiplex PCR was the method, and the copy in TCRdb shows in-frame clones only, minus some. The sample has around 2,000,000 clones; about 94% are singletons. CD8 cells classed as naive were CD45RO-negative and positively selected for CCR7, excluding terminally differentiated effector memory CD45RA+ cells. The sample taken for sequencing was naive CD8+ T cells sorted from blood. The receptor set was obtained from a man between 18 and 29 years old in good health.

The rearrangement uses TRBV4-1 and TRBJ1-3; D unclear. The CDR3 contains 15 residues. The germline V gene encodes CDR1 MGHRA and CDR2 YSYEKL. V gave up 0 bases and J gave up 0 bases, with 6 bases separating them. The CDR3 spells CASSQDAVSGNTIYF. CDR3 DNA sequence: TGCGCCAGCAGCCAAGATGCGGTCTCTGGAAACACCATATATTTT.

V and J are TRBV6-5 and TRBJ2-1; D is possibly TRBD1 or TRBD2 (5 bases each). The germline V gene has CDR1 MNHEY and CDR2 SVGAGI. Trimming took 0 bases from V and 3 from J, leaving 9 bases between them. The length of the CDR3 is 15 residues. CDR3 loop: CASSYSGENYNEQFF. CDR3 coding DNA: TGTGCCAGCAGTTACTCGGGGGAGAACTACAATGAGCAGTTCTTC.

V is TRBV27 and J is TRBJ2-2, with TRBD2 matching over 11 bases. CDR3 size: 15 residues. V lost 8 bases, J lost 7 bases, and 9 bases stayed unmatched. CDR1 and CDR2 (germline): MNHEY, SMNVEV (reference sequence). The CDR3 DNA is TGTGCCAGCTCGATAGCGGGGGGGCCAGGCGGGGAGCTGTTTTTT. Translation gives CASSIAGGPGGELFF.

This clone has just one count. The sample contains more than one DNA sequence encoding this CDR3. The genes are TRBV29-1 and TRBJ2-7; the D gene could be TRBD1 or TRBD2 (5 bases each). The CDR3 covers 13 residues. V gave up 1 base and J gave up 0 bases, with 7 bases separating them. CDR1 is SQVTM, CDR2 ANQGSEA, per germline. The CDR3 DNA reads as TGCAGCGTTGAAGGGGGGACCTCCTACGAGCAGTACTTC. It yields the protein CSVEGGTSYEQYF.

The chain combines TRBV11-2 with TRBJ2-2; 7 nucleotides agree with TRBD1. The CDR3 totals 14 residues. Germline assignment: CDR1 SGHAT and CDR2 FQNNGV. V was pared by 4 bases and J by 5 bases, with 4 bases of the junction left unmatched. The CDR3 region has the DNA TGTGCCAGCAGCTCCACGACAGGGACCGGGGAGCTGTTTTTT. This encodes CASSSTTGTGELFF.

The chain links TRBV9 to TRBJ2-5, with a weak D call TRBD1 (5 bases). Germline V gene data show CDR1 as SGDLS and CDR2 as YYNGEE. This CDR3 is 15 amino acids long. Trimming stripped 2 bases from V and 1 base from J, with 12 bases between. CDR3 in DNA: TGTGCCAGCAGCGTGGGCTGGACACGCCAAGAGACCCAGTACTTC. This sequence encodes CASSVGWTRQETQYF.

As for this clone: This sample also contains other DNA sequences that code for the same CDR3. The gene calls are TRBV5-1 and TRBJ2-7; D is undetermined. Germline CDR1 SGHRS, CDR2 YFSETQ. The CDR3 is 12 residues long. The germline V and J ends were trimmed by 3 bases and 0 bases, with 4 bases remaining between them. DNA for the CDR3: TGCGCCAGCAGCTCGTCCTCCTACGAGCAGTACTTC. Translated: CASSSSSYEQYF.

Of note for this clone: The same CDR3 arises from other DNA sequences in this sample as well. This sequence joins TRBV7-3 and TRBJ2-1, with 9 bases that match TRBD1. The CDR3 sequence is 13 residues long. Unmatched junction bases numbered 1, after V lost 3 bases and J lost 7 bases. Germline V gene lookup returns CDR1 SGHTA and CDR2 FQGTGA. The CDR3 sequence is CASSLDRGNEQFF. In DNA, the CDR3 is TGTGCCAGCAGCTTGGACAGGGGTAATGAGCAGTTCTTC.